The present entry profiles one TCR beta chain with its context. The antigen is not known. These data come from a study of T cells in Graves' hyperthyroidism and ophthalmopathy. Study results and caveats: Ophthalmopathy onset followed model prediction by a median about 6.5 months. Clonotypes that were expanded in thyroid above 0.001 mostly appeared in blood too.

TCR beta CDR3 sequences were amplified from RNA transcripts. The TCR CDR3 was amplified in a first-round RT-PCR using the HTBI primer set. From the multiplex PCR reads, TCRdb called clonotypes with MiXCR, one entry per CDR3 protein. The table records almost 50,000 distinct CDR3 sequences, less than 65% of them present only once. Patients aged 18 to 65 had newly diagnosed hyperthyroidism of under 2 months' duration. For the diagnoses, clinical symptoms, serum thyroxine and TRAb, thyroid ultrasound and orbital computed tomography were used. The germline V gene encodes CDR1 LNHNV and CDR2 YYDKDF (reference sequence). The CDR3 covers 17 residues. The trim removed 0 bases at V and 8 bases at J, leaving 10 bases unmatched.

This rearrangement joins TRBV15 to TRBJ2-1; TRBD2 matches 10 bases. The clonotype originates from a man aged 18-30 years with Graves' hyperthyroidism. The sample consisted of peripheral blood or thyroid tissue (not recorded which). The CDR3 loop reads CATSRDQERGGRDEQFF. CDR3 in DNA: TGTGCCACCAGCAGAGATCAGGAGCGGGGGGGCCGGGATGAGCAGTTCTTC.